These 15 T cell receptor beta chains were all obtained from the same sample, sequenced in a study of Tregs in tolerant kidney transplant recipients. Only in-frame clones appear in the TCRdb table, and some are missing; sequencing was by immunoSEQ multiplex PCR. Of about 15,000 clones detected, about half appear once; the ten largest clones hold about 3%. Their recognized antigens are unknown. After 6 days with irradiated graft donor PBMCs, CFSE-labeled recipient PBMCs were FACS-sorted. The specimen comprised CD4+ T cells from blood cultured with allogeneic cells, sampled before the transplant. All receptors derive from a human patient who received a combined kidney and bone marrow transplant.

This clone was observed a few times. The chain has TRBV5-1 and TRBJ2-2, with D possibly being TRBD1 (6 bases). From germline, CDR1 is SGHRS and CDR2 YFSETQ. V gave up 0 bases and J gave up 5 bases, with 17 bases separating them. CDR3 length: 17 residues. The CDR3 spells CASSLGLRWGRTGELFF. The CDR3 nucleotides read TGCGCCAGCAGCTTGGGGCTCAGATGGGGGCGTACCGGGGAGCTGTTTTTT.

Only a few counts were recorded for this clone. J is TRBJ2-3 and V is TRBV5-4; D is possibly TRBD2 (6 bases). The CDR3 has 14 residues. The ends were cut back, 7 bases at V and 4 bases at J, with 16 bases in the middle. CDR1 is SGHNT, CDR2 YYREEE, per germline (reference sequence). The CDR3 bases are TGTGCCAGCCGGCCCGGGGACTCTGCAGATACGCAGTATTTT. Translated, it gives CASRPGDSADTQYF.

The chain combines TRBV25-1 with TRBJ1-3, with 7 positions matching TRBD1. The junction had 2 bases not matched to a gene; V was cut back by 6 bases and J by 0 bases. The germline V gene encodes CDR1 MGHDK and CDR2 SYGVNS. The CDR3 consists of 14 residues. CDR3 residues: CASSRDSSGNTIYF. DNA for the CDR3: TGTGCCAGCAGCCGGGACAGCTCTGGAAACACCATATATTTT. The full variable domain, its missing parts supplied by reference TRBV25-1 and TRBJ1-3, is EADIYQTPRYLVIGTGKKITLECSQTMGHDKMYWYQQDPGMELHLIHYSYGVNSTEKGDLSSESTVSRIRTEHFPLTLESARPSHTSQYLCASSRDSSGNTIYFGEGSWLTVV.

CDR3 nucleotide sequence: TGTGCCAGTAGTATCTCGGACAGCCATCTTATTAGCAATCAGCCCCAGCATTTT. This sequence encodes CASSISDSHLISNQPQHF. The chain uses TRBV19 and TRBJ1-5; D perhaps matches TRBD1 (6 bases). V was clipped by 3 bases and J by 0 bases, with 18 bases between them. The CDR3 sequence is 18 residues long. The germline V gene encodes CDR1 LNHDA and CDR2 SQIVND (reference sequence). Looking up the rest from reference TRBV19 and TRBJ1-5 gives the full variable domain: DGGITQSPKYLFRKEGQNVTLSCEQNLNHDAMYWYRQDPGQGLRLIYYSQIVNDFQKGDIAEGYSVSREKKESFPLTVTSAQKNPTAFYLCASSISDSHLISNQPQHFGDGTRLSIL.

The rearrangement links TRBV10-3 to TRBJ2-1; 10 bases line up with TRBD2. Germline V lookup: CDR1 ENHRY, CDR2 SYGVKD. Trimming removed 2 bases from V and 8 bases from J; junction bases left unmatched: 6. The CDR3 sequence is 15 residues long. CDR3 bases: TGTGCCATCAGTGAGCCGCTAGCGGGAGTCCATGAGCAGTTCTTC. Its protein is CAISEPLAGVHEQFF.

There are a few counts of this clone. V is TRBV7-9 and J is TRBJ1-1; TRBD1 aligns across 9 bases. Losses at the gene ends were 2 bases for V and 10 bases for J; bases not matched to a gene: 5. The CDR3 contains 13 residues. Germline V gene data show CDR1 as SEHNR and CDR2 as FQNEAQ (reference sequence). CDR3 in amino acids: CASSLTGGVGAFF. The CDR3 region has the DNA TGTGCCAGCAGCTTAACAGGGGGCGTTGGAGCTTTCTTT.

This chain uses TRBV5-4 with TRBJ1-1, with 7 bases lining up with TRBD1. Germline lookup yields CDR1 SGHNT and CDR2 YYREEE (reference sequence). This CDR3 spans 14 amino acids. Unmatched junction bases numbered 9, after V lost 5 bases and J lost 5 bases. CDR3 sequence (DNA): TGTGCCAGCAGAGCGACAGGGAGGCAGACTGAAGCTTTCTTT. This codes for CASRATGRQTEAFF.

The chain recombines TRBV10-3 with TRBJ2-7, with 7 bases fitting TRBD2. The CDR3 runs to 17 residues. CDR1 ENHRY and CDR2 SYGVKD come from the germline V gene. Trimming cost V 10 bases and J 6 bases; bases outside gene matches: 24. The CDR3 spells CATLPVLFAGEWSEQYF. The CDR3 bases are TGTGCCACCCTACCAGTCCTTTTTGCGGGAGAATGGTCCGAGCAGTACTTC.

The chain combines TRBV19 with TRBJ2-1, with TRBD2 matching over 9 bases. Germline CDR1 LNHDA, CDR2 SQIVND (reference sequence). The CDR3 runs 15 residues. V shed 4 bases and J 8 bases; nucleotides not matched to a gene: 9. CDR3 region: CASSNRGGAKDEQFF. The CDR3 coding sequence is TGTGCCAGTAGTAATCGCGGGGGGGCCAAGGATGAGCAGTTCTTC.

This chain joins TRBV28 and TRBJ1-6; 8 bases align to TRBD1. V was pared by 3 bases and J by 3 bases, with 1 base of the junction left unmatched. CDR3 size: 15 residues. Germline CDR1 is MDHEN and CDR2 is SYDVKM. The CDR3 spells CASSFTGGYNSPLHF. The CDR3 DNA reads TGTGCCAGCAGTTTTACAGGGGGCTATAATTCACCCCTCCACTTT. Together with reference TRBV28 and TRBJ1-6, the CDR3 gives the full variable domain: DVKVTQSSRYLVKRTGEKVFLECVQDMDHENMFWYRQDPGLGLRLIYFSYDVKMKEKGDIPEGYSVSREKKERFSLILESASTNQTSMYLCASSFTGGYNSPLHFGNGTRLTVT.

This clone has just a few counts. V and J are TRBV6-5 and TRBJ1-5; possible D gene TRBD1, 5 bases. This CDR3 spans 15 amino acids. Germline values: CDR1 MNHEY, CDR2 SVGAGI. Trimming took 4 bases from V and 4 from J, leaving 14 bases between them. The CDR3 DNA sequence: TGTGCCAGCAGTTTGGGCAGGGCTATAAATCAGCCCCAGCATTTT. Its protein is CASSLGRAINQPQHF.

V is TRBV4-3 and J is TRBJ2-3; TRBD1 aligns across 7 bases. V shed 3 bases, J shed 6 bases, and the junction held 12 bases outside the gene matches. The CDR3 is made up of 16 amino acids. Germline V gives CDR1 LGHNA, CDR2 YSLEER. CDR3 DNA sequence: TGCGCCAGCAGCCATGGACAGGCTAAATTTTGGGATACGCAGTATTTT. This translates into CASSHGQAKFWDTQYF.

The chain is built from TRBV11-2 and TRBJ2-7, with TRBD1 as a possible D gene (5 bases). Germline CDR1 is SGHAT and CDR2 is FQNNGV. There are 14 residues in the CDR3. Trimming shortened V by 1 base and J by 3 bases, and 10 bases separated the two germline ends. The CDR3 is CASSLAGFHYEQYF. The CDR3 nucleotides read TGTGCCAGCAGCTTAGCAGGGTTCCACTACGAGCAGTACTTC.

CDR3 bases: TGTGCCAGCAGCTTGGCCTGGAGGGGTGGCGAGCAGTTCTTC. The encoded protein is CASSLAWRGGEQFF. This chain links TRBV5-5 with TRBJ2-1; a weak D match, TRBD2 (6 bases). Germline CDR1 SGHKS, CDR2 YYEKEE (reference sequence). V was shortened by 0 bases and J by 10 bases, with 14 bases between the two germline ends. This CDR3 has 14 amino acids. Full variable domain (missing parts from reference TRBV5-5 and TRBJ2-1): DAGVTQSPTHLIKTRGQQVTLRCSPISGHKSVSWYQQVLGQGPQFIFQYYEKEERGRGNFPDRFSARQFPNYSSELNVNALLLGDSALYLCASSLAWRGGEQFFGPGTRLTVL.

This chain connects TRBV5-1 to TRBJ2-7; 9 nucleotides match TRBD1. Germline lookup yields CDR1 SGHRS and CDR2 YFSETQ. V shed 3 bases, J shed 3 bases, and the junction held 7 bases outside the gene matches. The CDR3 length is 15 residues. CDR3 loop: CASSSRDREGYEQYF. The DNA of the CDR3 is TGCGCCAGCAGCTCACGGGACAGGGAAGGCTACGAGCAGTACTTC.